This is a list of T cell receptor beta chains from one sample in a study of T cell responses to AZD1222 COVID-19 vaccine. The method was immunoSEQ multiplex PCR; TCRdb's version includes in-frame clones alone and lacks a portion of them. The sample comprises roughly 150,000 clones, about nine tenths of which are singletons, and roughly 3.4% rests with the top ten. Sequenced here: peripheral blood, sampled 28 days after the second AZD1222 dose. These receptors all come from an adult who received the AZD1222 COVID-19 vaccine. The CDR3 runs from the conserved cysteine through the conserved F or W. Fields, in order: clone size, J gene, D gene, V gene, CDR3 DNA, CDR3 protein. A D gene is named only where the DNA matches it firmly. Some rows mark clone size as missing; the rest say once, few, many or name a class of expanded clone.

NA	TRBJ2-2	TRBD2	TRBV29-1	TGCAGCGTTGAAAAGACTAGCGGGCGGAACACCGGGGAGCTGTTTTTT	CSVEKTSGRNTGELFF
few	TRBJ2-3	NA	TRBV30	TGTGCCTGGGGGAGGGGGACAGATACGCAGTATTTT	CAWGRGTDTQYF
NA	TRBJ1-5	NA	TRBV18	TGTGCCAGCTCACCACTAATGGAGGAGCCCCAGCATTTT	CASSPLMEEPQHF
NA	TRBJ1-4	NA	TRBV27	TGTGCCAGCAGTTTAAGGCAGGGTGGGGAAAAACTGTTTTTT	CASSLRQGGEKLFF
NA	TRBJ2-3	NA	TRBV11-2	TGTGCCAGCAGTCTTGGGACAACAGATACGCAGTATTTT	CASSLGTTDTQYF
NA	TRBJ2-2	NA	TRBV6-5	TGTGCCAGCGGCGGTGCTGCGGTTATTACCGGGGAGCTGTTTTTT	CASGGAAVITGELFF
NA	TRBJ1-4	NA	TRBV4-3	TGCGCCAGCAGCCAAGCCTGGACAGCCGGACCGACTGAAAAACTGTTTTTT	CASSQAWTAGPTEKLFF
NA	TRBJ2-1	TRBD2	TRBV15	TGTGCCACCAGCCGGGAGCGGGAGGGCCGCAATGAGCAGTTCTTC	CATSREREGRNEQFF
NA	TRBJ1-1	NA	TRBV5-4	TGTGCCAGCAGCTCTTCAGGGAACACTGAAGCTTTCTTT	CASSSSGNTEAFF
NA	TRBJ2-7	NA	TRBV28	TGTGCCAGCAGTTTTCGAGGGAGTGGCGACGAGCAGTACTTC	CASSFRGSGDEQYF
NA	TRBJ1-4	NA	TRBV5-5	TGTGCCAGCAGTCCGGGTCCTAATGAAAAACTGTTTTTT	CASSPGPNEKLFF
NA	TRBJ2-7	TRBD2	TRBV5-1	TGCGCCAGCAGCTTGCCTAGCGGCTCCTACGAGCAGTACTTC	CASSLPSGSYEQYF
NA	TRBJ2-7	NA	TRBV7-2	TGTGCCAGCAGCTTGATGTCGAACTACGAGCAGTACTTC	CASSLMSNYEQYF
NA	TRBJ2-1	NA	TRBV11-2	TGTGCCAGCAGCCTAGGCAATGAGCAGTTCTTC	CASSLGNEQFF
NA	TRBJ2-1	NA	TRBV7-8	TGTGCCAGCAGCTTAGGGGCGGGACCCCTAGGGGGTGGGCAGTTCTTC	CASSLGAGPLGGGQFF
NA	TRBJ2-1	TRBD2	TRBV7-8	TGTGCCAGCAGCCCAAGGGGGACTAGCGGGAGGGCCTACTACAATGAGCAGTTCTTC	CASSPRGTSGRAYYNEQFF
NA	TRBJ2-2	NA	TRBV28	TGTGCCAGCAGTTTGGCGCCGGGGGAGCTGTTTTTT	CASSLAPGELFF
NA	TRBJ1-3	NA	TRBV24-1	TGTGCCACCAGTGACCAGGGGACCGGAAACACCATATATTTT	CATSDQGTGNTIYF
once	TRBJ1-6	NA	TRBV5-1	TGCGCCAGCAGCTTGGCCGGGAGAGGGGAGTCACCCCTCCACTTT	CASSLAGRGESPLHF
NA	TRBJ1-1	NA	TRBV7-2	TGTGCCAGCAGCCGGGATCGAGGACAGTTGCGAGCTTTCTTT	CASSRDRGQLRAFF
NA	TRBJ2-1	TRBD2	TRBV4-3	TGCGCCAGCAGCCAAGATAGAGATGGACGGGAGGGCCTTGATGAGCAGTTCTTC	CASSQDRDGREGLDEQFF